This T cell receptor beta chain was sequenced for a study of blood T cells in healthy people across ages. Alongside a J-beta primer mix, a sample-barcoded 5' primer served in a second PCR lasting 7 to 11 cycles. TCRdb recomputed calls from the 5' RACE reads with MiXCR, one row per CDR3 protein. Among 800,000 or so distinct CDR3 sequences listed, approximately 65% were seen once. Germline V gene sequence: CDR1 LNHNV, CDR2 YYDKDF (reference sequence). V shed 1 base, J shed 9 bases, and the junction held 7 bases outside the gene matches. This CDR3 is 16 amino acids long. Specimen: blood. The rearrangement links TRBV15 to TRBJ2-1; 12 bases are shared with TRBD2. The TCR comes from a man younger than 40 in good health. CDR3 protein: CATSRGTSGVYLEQFF. The CDR3, as DNA: TGTGCCACCAGCAGAGGGACTAGCGGGGTTTATCTTGAGCAGTTCTTC.